This record concerns one T cell receptor (beta chain) sequence. With a J-beta primer mix and a sample-barcoded 5' primer, a second PCR ran roughly 6 to 12 cycles. TCRdb re-called the 5' RACE reads with MiXCR, one entry per CDR3 protein. The sample holds roughly 1,500,000 distinct CDR3 sequences; roughly 32% are singletons and the top ten take about 11%. The CDR3 length is 16 residues. The sample is drawn from a study of blood T cells in healthy people across ages. The clonotype originates from a woman in her 30s in good health. Sequenced input: blood. This chain connects TRBV21-1 to TRBJ2-3; the D segment call TRBD1 is taken from the table without a DNA check. TRBV21-1 is a pseudogene. Here the CDR3 reads CASPPPTGWATDTQYF. In nucleotides, the CDR3 is TGTGCCAGCCCCCCCCCGACAGGGTGGGCCACAGATACGCAGTATTTT.